Below are 19 T cell receptor beta chains sequenced from a single sample in a study of shared clonotypes between healthy human individuals. The table came from immunoSEQ multiplex PCR; TCRdb's copy has only in-frame clones and leaves some out. The top ten clones hold under 1.5% of a sample with some 1,900,000 clones, approximately 94% of them seen once. CD8 cells classed as naive were CD45RO-negative and positively selected for CCR7, excluding terminally differentiated effector memory CD45RA+ cells. Sequenced: naive CD8+ T cells sorted from blood. These receptors all come from a man younger than 30 in good health.

J is TRBJ2-1 and V is TRBV7-9; 11 bases align to TRBD2. Germline V gives CDR1 SEHNR, CDR2 FQNEAQ (reference sequence). The CDR3 loop spans 15 amino acids. V shed 5 bases, J shed 8 bases, and the junction held 8 bases outside the gene matches. This CDR3 reads CASSAGLAEEDEQFF. The CDR3 DNA reads TGTGCCAGCAGCGCGGGACTAGCGGAGGAGGATGAGCAGTTCTTC. Using reference TRBV7-9 and TRBJ2-1 for the parts outside the CDR3, the full variable domain is DTGVSQNPRHKITKRGQNVTFRCDPISEHNRLYWYRQTLGQGPEFLTYFQNEAQLEKSRLLSDRFSAERPKGSFSTLEIQRTEQGDSAMYLCASSAGLAEEDEQFFGPGTRLTVL.

The sample holds one count of this clone. The V and J genes are TRBV6-6 and TRBJ2-2; D is undetermined. The V end was cut by 1 base, the J end by 2 bases, with 11 bases between. Germline V gene sequence: CDR1 MNHNY, CDR2 SVGAGI (reference sequence). This CDR3 region has 16 residues. The CDR3 region is CASSYWAPDNTGELFF. Here the CDR3 DNA reads TGTGCCAGCAGTTACTGGGCTCCAGATAACACCGGGGAGCTGTTTTTT.

As concerns this clone: The same CDR3 is also encoded by other DNA sequences in this sample. The chain recombines TRBV7-9 with TRBJ2-1, with 11 bases matching TRBD1. The V segment lost 3 bases and the J segment 2 bases; nucleotides outside the gene matches: 0. The CDR3 is 15 amino acids. The V gene's germline CDR1 is SEHNR and CDR2 FQNEAQ (reference sequence). The CDR3 DNA reads TGTGCCAGCAGCTTGGGACAGGGGGCCTACAATGAGCAGTTCTTC. Translated: CASSLGQGAYNEQFF.

CDR3 bases: TGTGCCAGCAGCCCACTAGCATCGGATACGCAGTATTTT. Translating gives CASSPLASDTQYF. This chain uses TRBV6-6 with TRBJ2-3, with TRBD2 as a possible D gene (6 bases). The germline V and J ends were trimmed by 6 bases and 6 bases, with 13 bases remaining between them. Per the germline V gene, CDR1 is MNHNY and CDR2 is SVGAGI (reference sequence). The length of the CDR3 is 13 residues.

This sequence joins TRBV6-6 and TRBJ2-7, with D uncertain. V gave up 7 bases and J gave up 0 bases, with 10 bases separating them. The CDR3 contains 13 residues. The V gene's germline CDR1 is MNHNY and CDR2 SVGAGI (reference sequence). The DNA for the CDR3 is TGTGCCAGCAAGCCCCGGAGCTCCTACGAGCAGTACTTC. This encodes CASKPRSSYEQYF.

Only one count was recorded for this clone. V is TRBV4-1 and J is TRBJ2-7, with D perhaps TRBD2 (5 bases). Germline assignment: CDR1 MGHRA and CDR2 YSYEKL. V was shortened by 4 bases and J by 0 bases, with 16 bases between the two germline ends. This CDR3 is built from 16 residues. CDR3 sequence: CASSLRVQAASYEQYF. For the CDR3, the DNA is TGCGCCAGCAGCCTGAGGGTGCAGGCGGCCTCCTACGAGCAGTACTTC.

CDR3 bases: TGTGCCAGTAGTGGGGCGGGGGCGAATTGGGATACGCAGTATTTT. Its translation: CASSGAGANWDTQYF. This sequence joins TRBV19 and TRBJ2-3; TRBD2 is a possible D gene (7 bases). V was clipped by 5 bases and J by 6 bases, with 18 bases between them. There are 15 residues in the CDR3. CDR1 and CDR2 from the germline V gene are LNHDA and SQIVND (reference sequence).

The chain employs TRBV19 and TRBJ2-7; D might be TRBD1 or TRBD2, each matching 5 bases. CDR3 length: 13 residues. Between the trimmed V and J ends, which lost 3 bases and 5 bases, there was a span of 11 bases. CDR1 LNHDA and CDR2 SQIVND come from the germline V gene (reference sequence). CDR3 DNA: TGTGCCAGTAGTATTGCCCTGGGGGACGAGCAGTACTTC. Protein: CASSIALGDEQYF.

This chain connects TRBV5-6 to TRBJ2-7; tentatively, D is TRBD1 (5 bases). There are 13 residues in the CDR3. Germline V gene lookup returns CDR1 SGHDT and CDR2 YYEEEE. V was clipped by 5 bases and J by 4 bases, with 13 bases between them. The CDR3 spells CASSYLDSYEQYF. CDR3 coding DNA: TGTGCCAGCAGTTACCTAGACAGTTACGAGCAGTACTTC.

The chain carries TRBV6-6 and TRBJ1-2, with TRBD1 as a possible D gene (6 bases). Deletions cut 2 bases from V and 6 bases from J, with 13 bases between. This CDR3 comprises 14 residues. Germline lookup yields CDR1 MNHNY and CDR2 SVGAGI (reference sequence). The CDR3 protein is CASSYTTGRDGYTF. The CDR3 bases are TGTGCCAGCAGTTACACTACAGGGAGAGATGGCTACACCTTC.

The V gene is TRBV27, the J gene TRBJ1-5, with D possibly TRBD1 on 6 matching bases. Germline V gene lookup returns CDR1 MNHEY and CDR2 SMNVEV (reference sequence). Trimming stripped 6 bases from V and 0 bases from J, with 24 bases between. This CDR3 is built from 19 residues. The DNA for the CDR3 is TGTGCCAGCAGCTCAGGGGCGACTGGCAGAGCCTATAGCAATCAGCCCCAGCATTTT. This codes for CASSSGATGRAYSNQPQHF.

The V call is TRBV6-5, the J call TRBJ2-7; 8 bases align to TRBD1. V trimming: 4 bases; J trimming: 4 bases; junction bases outside the gene matches: 6. The germline CDR1 and CDR2 sequences are MNHEY and SVGAGI. The CDR3 extends over 14 amino acids. This CDR3 is CASSFSGGRYEQYF. The CDR3 DNA reads as TGTGCCAGCAGTTTCTCAGGGGGCCGTTACGAGCAGTACTTC.

The chain combines TRBV9 with TRBJ1-6; possibly TRBD1 for D (5 bases). V lost 0 bases and J 7 bases, leaving 14 bases between the germline ends. The CDR3 has 16 amino acids. Germline CDR1 is SGDLS and CDR2 is YYNGEE. The CDR3 spells CASSVADGDGNSPLHF. The CDR3 nucleotides are TGTGCCAGCAGCGTAGCCGATGGGGACGGAAATTCACCCCTCCACTTT. The full variable domain, rest sourced from reference TRBV9 and TRBJ1-6, is DSGVTQTPKHLITATGQRVTLRCSPRSGDLSVYWYQQSLDQGLQFLIQYYNGEERAKGNILERFSAQQFPDLHSELNLSSLELGDSALYFCASSVADGDGNSPLHFGNGTRLTVT.

The rearrangement links TRBV30 to TRBJ2-7; perhaps TRBD2 as D (6 bases). Germline-derived CDR1 and CDR2 are GTSNPN and SVGIG (reference sequence). The CDR3 runs to 17 residues. Trimming took off 0 bases at V and 3 bases at J, with 21 bases between the two ends. In DNA form, the CDR3 reads TGTGCCTGGAGTGTACAGGCGGGACCCCCTGAGATCTACGAGCAGTACTTC. Its protein product is CAWSVQAGPPEIYEQYF.

The J gene is TRBJ2-1, the V gene TRBV30; D not resolved. Per germline, CDR1 GTSNPN and CDR2 SVGIG (reference sequence). This CDR3 spans 14 amino acids. Between the trimmed V and J ends, which lost 1 base and 1 base, there was a span of 8 bases. The CDR3 nucleotides read TGTGCCTGGAGTGAGCCCGGATCCTACAATGAGCAGTTCTTC. Amino acid sequence: CAWSEPGSYNEQFF.

A single count supports this clone. This CDR3 is also generated by other DNA sequences in the sample. This rearrangement joins TRBV27 to TRBJ2-7; D possibly matches TRBD1 or TRBD2 (5 bases each). Per the germline V gene, CDR1 is MNHEY and CDR2 is SMNVEV (reference sequence). The CDR3 is made up of 13 amino acids. The V and J ends lost 2 bases and 4 bases respectively, with 9 bases between them. The CDR3, as DNA: TGTGCCAGCAGTTTAGGGACGGCTTACGAGCAGTACTTC. Amino acid sequence: CASSLGTAYEQYF.

Of note for this clone: This same CDR3 is encoded by further DNA sequences in the sample. This chain links TRBV11-2 with TRBJ2-7; D call uncertain. The length of the CDR3 is 13 residues. The V gene's germline CDR1 is SGHAT and CDR2 FQNNGV. Trimming pared 2 bases from V and 1 base from J, leaving 6 bases between. The CDR3 region is CASSLPASYEQYF. The CDR3 bases are TGTGCCAGCAGCTTACCGGCTTCCTACGAGCAGTACTTC. The complete variable domain, with remaining parts taken from reference TRBV11-2 and TRBJ2-7, reads EAGVAQSPRYKIIEKRQSVAFWCNPISGHATLYWYQQILGQGPKLLIQFQNNGVVDDSQLPKDRFSAERLKGVDSTLKIQPAKLEDSAVYLCASSLPASYEQYFGPGTRLTVT.

This rearrangement joins TRBV28 to TRBJ1-6, with unresolved D. The germline V gene has CDR1 MDHEN and CDR2 SYDVKM. V lost 5 bases to trimming and J lost 7 bases, with 6 bases between them. The CDR3 is 12 residues long. DNA of the CDR3: TGTGCCAGCAGTCTAAGGAATTCACCCCTCCACTTT. This translates into CASSLRNSPLHF.

On this clone: Other DNA sequences in this sample translate to the same CDR3. V usage is TRBV29-1 and J usage is TRBJ2-1, with D tentatively TRBD1 (5 bases). CDR1 SQVTM and CDR2 ANQGSEA come from the germline V gene. Trimming cost V 6 bases and J 7 bases, with 10 bases left between them. The CDR3 has 11 amino acids. CDR3 loop: CSVGQGNEQFF. Written as DNA, the CDR3 is TGCAGCGTAGGGCAGGGAAATGAGCAGTTCTTC.